Sample share makes the clone carrying this T cell receptor (beta chain) medium-sized. The antigen is undetermined. TCRdb reprocessed the PCR reads with MiXCR, giving one entry per CDR3 protein. Of 8,000 to 13,000 distinct CDR3 sequences listed, 18% are singletons. This specimen comes from a study of molecular identifiers for immune sequencing clone quantification. General study findings and limits: Naive cells had under 1% of molecules in clones above 20 RNA copies, effectors over 97%.

CDR3 length: 17 amino acids. The V gene end was trimmed by 1 base and the J gene end by 7 bases; junction bases not matched to a gene: 15. Germline V gene lookup returns CDR1 PRHDT and CDR2 FYEKMQ (reference sequence). The gene calls are TRBV13 and TRBJ2-7; 8 nucleotides align to TRBD2. This receptor was taken from a human donor in good health. Some libraries in this study had Jurkat cell RNA spiked in. Input material: naive CD8+ T cells from blood, with Jurkat cell RNA spiked in. Stated subset: FACS-sorted CD8+CD4-CCR7+CD45RA+ naive T cells. The CDR3 nucleotides read TGTGCCAGCAGCTTAGACCCTGCGGCGGGAGGCCGGATGGAGCAGTACTTC. Translating it yields CASSLDPAAGGRMEQYF.